This is a list of T cell receptor beta chains from one sample in a study of somatic mutations in cytotoxic T cells in rheumatoid arthritis. Only in-frame clones appear in the TCRdb table, and some are missing; sequencing was by immunoSEQ multiplex PCR. The data hold about 23,000 clones, with nearly 80% observed a single time. The sequenced sample was CD8+ T cells sorted from blood. These receptors were taken from an adult with rheumatoid arthritis. Each CDR3 is given without its conserved first and last residue. The D gene is left open where the match is weak.

>TRBD1|TRBJ1-1|TRBV27
ASSFTGGFEAF
>NA|TRBJ2-7|TRBV2
ASSGTASYEQY
>NA|TRBJ2-1|TRBV25-1
ASSALGKTSSYNEQF
>TRBD1|TRBJ1-2|TRBV7-9
ASSLGVVGTGNGYT
>NA|TRBJ2-7|TRBV9
ASSVEGGTTYEQY
>TRBD2|TRBJ2-1|TRBV2
ASERREGRKQF
>NA|TRBJ2-3|TRBV9
ASSVGGSSTDTQY
>NA|TRBJ1-1|TRBV7-9
ASSETAGTTEAF
>TRBD1|TRBJ2-6|TRBV27
ASSPSQGARFLT
>NA|TRBJ1-1|TRBV15
ATSLPGANTEAF
>NA|TRBJ2-5|TRBV19
ASSIQLTAYQETQY